What follows describes a single TCR beta chain. Its antigen is currently unknown. The study team obtained lesional scalp punch biopsies and peripheral blood from alopecia areata patients. PBMCs provided sorted CD4+ and CD8+ T cells. The sample belongs to a study of CD8+ T cells in alopecia areata. Study-wide context: Tofacitinib continued for 6 to 18 months and was then withheld for 6 months. Study results and limitations: Alopecia totalis/universalis scalp especially showed more expanded CD8+ clones than normal scalp.

This CDR3 contains 14 residues. CDR1 is GTSNPN and CDR2 is SVGIG in the germline V gene (reference sequence). Trimming removed 5 bases from V and 1 base from J, with 14 bases in between. Isolated RNA was reverse transcribed into cDNA used as the sequencing template. This table comes from immunoSEQ multiplex PCR, and its TCRdb copy is limited to in-frame clones, with some not included. The sample contains about 130,000 clones, 49% of which appear only once. The source was CD8+ T cells sorted from blood, collected at week 0. The receptor comes from a human donor with alopecia areata. The chain recombines TRBV30 with TRBJ1-1, with D perhaps TRBD1 (6 bases). The CDR3 DNA reads as TGTGCCTGGGGGGAAGGGGGTTCGAACACTGAAGCTTTCTTT. This gives the protein CAWGEGGSNTEAFF.